This TCR beta chain was obtained from a study of T cells after yellow fever vaccination. TCRdb fed the 5' RACE reads into MiXCR, producing one record per CDR3 protein. The sample carries some 100,000 distinct CDR3 sequences, 5.5% to 8% recorded once. This clonotype showed up many times. What it recognizes is unknown. Broader study findings: The booster saw the reappearance of most primary-vaccination clones (around 96% CD4, about 90% CD8).

Germline-derived CDR1 and CDR2 are LGHNA and YNFKEQ. The CDR3 spans 17 residues. V lost 3 bases and J 3 bases, leaving 17 bases between the germline ends. The sequence was collected from a man between 18 and 29 years old who received the YFV17D yellow fever vaccine. The rearrangement uses TRBV4-2 and TRBJ2-2, with D hard to call. The sample consisted of CD4+ T cells sorted from PBMCs, taken about 49 days after the first yellow fever vaccination. The CDR3 DNA follows: TGTGCCAGCAGCCAGCAACCCTATGGGGTTGACACCGGGGAGCTGTTTTTT. Its protein is CASSQQPYGVDTGELFF.